These 3 T cell receptor beta chains were all obtained from the same sample, sequenced in a study of graft-versus-host responses after intestinal transplantation. Generated by immunoSEQ multiplex PCR, the TCRdb table keeps only in-frame clones and is missing some. The sample yields some 150,000 clones, around 90% seen once. No antigen has been assigned to these receptors. Sequencing was performed on unstimulated CD4+ T cells sorted from spleen or lymph node cells, taken before intestinal transplant. The receptors were gathered from a human donor who received an intestinal transplant.

The chain couples TRBV7-7 to TRBJ1-5; no firm D call. The ends were cut back, 5 bases at V and 0 bases at J, with 5 bases in the middle. This CDR3 region has 13 residues. Per germline, CDR1 SSHAT and CDR2 FNYEAQ (reference sequence). The chain's CDR3 is CASSLNSNQPQHF. The CDR3 coding sequence is TGTGCCAGCAGCCTTAATAGCAATCAGCCCCAGCATTTT.

Written as DNA, the CDR3 is TGTGCCAGCAGCAAAGAGGATTTAAGAATTGAGGGGGGCACGGACACCGGGGAGCTGTTTTTT. This encodes CASSKEDLRIEGGTDTGELFF. The V call is TRBV21-1, the J call TRBJ2-2. TRBV21-1 is termed a pseudogene. The CDR3 has 21 amino acids.

The chain joins TRBV19 to TRBJ1-1; D remains unclear. This CDR3 is built from 14 residues. V lost 5 bases and J lost 8, with 18 bases in between. Per germline, CDR1 LNHDA and CDR2 SQIVND (reference sequence). CDR3 nucleotides: TGTGCCAGTAGTTCACGTACAGACCTCGTAGAAGCTTTCTTT. This gives the protein CASSSRTDLVEAFF.